This T cell receptor beta chain appears in the sequencing data of a study of blood T cell repertoires in COVID-19. Study-level background: COVID-19 samples, acute and convalescent, were from the United States, Italy and Spain. Sample material is recorded as cDNA or gDNA derived from T cells, B-cell-depleted T cells, or PBMCs.

As handled by the study authors: Reference gene primer amplification in the assay estimated nucleated cell counts. TCRdb keeps only in-frame clones here, not all; method: immunoSEQ multiplex PCR. The DNA gave D and trimming, while V, J and clone size come from that table. The sample shows 45,000 to 55,000 clones, roughly 84% of them seen only once. V was clipped by 6 bases and J by 14 bases; unmatched bases: 16. CDR3 size: 15 residues. In germline, CDR1 is WSHSY, CDR2 SAAADI. The TCR was taken from an older man with active COVID-19. The chain has TRBV10-2 and TRBJ1-6; 7 nucleotides line up with TRBD1. The sequencing input was peripheral blood. CDR3 region: CASSQRPTGVVTLHF. In nucleotides, the CDR3 is TGCGCCAGCAGCCAACGCCCAACAGGGGTAGTTACCCTCCACTTT.